This T cell receptor (beta chain) was profiled in a study of patients and donors after allogeneic stem cell transplantation. This clonotype was recorded a few times. Germline CDR1 KGHSH, CDR2 LQKENI. The CDR3 is 15 amino acids. V shed 2 bases and J shed 1 base, with 11 bases lying between them. From the RT-PCR reads, TCRdb called clonotypes with MiXCR, one entry per CDR3 protein. The sample lists about 110,000 distinct CDR3 sequences; 35% were seen once. The sequencing input was blood, either unsorted or a sorted T cell fraction (not recorded which). The gene calls are TRBV18 and TRBJ1-1; D unclear. The receptor was isolated from a human donor who was either an allogeneic HSCT recipient or a stem cell or donor lymphocyte infusion donor (not recorded which). It is not recorded whose cells these are; they may come from a transplant donor. CDR3 protein: CASSPWRAPNTEAFF. CDR3 coding DNA: TGTGCCAGCTCACCATGGAGGGCCCCGAACACTGAAGCTTTCTTT.